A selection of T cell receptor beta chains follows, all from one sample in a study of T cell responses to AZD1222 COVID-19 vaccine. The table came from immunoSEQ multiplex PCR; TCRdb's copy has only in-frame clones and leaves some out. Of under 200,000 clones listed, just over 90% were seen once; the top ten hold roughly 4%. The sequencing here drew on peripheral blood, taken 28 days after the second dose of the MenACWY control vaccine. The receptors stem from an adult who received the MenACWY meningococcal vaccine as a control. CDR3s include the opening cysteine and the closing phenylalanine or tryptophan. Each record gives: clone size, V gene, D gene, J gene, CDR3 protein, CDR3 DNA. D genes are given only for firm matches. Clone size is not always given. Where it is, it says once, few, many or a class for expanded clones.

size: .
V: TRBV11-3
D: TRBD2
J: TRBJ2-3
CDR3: CASSLEASGYTQYF
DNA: TGTGCCAGCAGCTTAGAGGCTAGCGGGTATACGCAGTATTTT

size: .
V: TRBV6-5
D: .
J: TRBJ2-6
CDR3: CASSFQAGANVLTF
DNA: TGTGCCAGCAGCTTCCAGGCTGGGGCCAACGTCCTGACTTTC

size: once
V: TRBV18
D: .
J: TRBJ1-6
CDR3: CASSFQIYNSPLHF
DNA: TGTGCCAGCTCATTCCAGATCTATAATTCACCCCTCCACTTT

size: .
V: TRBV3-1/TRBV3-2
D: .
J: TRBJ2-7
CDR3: CASSPPGSSEQYF
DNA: TGTGCCAGCAGCCCCCCCGGGTCTTCCGAGCAGTACTTC

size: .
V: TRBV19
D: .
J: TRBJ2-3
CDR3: CASSGRRTDTQYF
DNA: TGTGCCAGTAGTGGTAGGCGCACAGATACGCAGTATTTT

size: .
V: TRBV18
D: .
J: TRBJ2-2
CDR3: CASSPLGANTGELFF
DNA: TGTGCCAGCTCACCACTGGGGGCGAACACCGGGGAGCTGTTTTTT

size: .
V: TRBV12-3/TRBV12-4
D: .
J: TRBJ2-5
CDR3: CASRTGHQETQYF
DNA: TGTGCCAGCCGTACGGGACACCAAGAGACCCAGTACTTC

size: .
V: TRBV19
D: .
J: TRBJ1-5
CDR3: CASSGGHPSNQPQHF
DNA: TGTGCCAGTAGTGGGGGACACCCTAGCAATCAGCCCCAGCATTTT

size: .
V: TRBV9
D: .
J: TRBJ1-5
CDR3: CASDRGDSNQPQHF
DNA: TGTGCCAGTGACCGGGGGGATAGCAATCAGCCCCAGCATTTT

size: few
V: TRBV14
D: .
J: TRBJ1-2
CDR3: CASSQDRGPAPGGYTF
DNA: TGTGCCAGCAGCCAAGATAGGGGACCCGCCCCCGGTGGCTACACCTTC

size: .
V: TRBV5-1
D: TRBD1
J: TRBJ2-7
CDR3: CASSGTGQGGEQYF
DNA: TGCGCCAGCAGCGGGACGGGACAGGGGGGAGAGCAGTACTTC

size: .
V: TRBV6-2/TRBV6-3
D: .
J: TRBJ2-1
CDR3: CASSSEASSYNEQFF
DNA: TGTGCCAGCAGTTCCGAGGCCTCTTCCTACAATGAGCAGTTCTTC

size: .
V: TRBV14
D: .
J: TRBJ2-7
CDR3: CASSQTSQGPPFKQYF
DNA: TGTGCCAGCAGCCAAACCTCCCAGGGGCCCCCTTTCAAGCAGTACTTC

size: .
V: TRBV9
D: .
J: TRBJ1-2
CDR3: CASSRGGGYTF
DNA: TGTGCCAGCAGCCGCGGGGGTGGCTACACCTTC

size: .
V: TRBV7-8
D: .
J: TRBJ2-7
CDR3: CASSLEWDTSYEQYF
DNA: TGTGCCAGCAGCTTAGAGTGGGACACCTCCTACGAGCAGTACTTC

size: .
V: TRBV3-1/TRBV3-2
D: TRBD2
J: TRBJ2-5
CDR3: CASSSRLAGSSETQYF
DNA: TGTGCCAGCAGCTCCCGACTAGCGGGATCTAGCGAGACCCAGTACTTC

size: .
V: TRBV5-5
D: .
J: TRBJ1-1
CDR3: CASSLDSTGTEAFF
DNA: TGTGCCAGCAGCTTGGACTCTACGGGGACTGAAGCTTTCTTT

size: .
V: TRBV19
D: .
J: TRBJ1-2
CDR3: CASSIGAANYGYTF
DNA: TGTGCCAGTAGTATAGGGGCTGCTAACTATGGCTACACCTTC

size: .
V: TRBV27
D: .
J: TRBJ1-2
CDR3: CASTATGGNYGYTF
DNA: TGTGCCAGCACCGCGACAGGCGGAAACTATGGCTACACCTTC

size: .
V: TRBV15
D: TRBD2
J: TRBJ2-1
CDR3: CATSRGSGRGDEQFF
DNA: TGTGCCACCAGCAGAGGTAGCGGGAGGGGGGATGAGCAGTTCTTC

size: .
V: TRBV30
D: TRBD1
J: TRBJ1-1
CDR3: CAWSRDRNTEAFF
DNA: TGTGCCTGGAGCAGGGACAGGAACACTGAAGCTTTCTTT

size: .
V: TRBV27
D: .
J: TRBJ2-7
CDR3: CASSFPDQEQYF
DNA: TGTGCCAGCAGTTTCCCCGATCAAGAGCAGTACTTC

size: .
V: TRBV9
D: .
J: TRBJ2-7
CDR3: CASSPGSGQGEQYF
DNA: TGTGCCAGCAGCCCCGGTTCGGGGCAAGGAGAGCAGTACTTC

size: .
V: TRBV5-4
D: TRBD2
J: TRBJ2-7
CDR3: CASSPGLAGYEQYF
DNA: TGTGCCAGCAGCCCGGGACTAGCGGGCTACGAGCAGTACTTC

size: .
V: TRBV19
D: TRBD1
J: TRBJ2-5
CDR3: CASSPLGTGQETQYF
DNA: TGTGCCAGTAGTCCCTTGGGGACAGGGCAAGAGACCCAGTACTTC